This TCR beta chain came from a study of T cell responses to AZD1222 COVID-19 vaccine. TCRdb's copy holds only in-frame clones and misses some; the assay was immunoSEQ multiplex PCR. The profile shows 100,000 to 150,000 clones, roughly nine tenths of them singletons. This specimen was peripheral blood, taken on day 0 of AZD1222 vaccination. The clonotype originates from an adult in good health.

The CDR3 DNA reads as TGTGCCAGCAGTTTTGTGGGTACTGAAGCTTTCTTT. It translates to CASSFVGTEAFF. This chain joins TRBV28 and TRBJ1-1; D call uncertain. This CDR3 is built from 12 residues. Per germline, CDR1 MDHEN and CDR2 SYDVKM. V gave up 3 bases and J gave up 5 bases, with 7 bases separating them.